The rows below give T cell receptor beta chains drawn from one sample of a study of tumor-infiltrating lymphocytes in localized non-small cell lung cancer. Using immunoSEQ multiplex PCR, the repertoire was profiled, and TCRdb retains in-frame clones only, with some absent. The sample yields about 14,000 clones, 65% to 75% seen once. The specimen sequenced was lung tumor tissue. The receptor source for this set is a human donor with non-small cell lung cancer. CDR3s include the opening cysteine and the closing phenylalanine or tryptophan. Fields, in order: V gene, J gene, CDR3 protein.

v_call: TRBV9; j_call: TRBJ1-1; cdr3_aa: CASRGDSPEAFF
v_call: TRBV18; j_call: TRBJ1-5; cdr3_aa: CASSPSDRVTGQPQHF
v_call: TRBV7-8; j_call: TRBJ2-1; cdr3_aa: CASSRGTSGSYNEQFF
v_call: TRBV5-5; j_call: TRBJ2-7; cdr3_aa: CASSPPPAGVHEQYF
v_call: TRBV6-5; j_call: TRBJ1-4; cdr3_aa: CASSSRNEKLFF
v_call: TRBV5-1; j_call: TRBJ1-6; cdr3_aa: CASSLPGPYNSPLHF
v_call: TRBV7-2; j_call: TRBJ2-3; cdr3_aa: CASSRTRGHTDTQYF
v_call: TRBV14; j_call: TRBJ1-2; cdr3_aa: CASSQVGDRGQYGYTF
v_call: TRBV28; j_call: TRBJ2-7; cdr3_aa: CASSTLVPYEQYF
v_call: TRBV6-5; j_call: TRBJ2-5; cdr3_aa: CASSYGTAKTQYF
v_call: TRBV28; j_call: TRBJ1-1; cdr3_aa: CASRGQGPTEAFF
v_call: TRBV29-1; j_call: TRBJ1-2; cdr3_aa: CSVEGQGNGYTF
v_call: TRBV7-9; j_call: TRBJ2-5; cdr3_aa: CASSPGDETQYF
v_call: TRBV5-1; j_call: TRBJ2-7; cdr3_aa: CASSLGTGGEQYF
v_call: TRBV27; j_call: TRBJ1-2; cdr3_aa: CASRTTGTEYGYTF
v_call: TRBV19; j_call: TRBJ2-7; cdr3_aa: CASSPGQKYEQYF
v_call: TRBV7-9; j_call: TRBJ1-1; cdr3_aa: CASSLGGREAEAFF
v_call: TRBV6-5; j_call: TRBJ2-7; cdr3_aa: CASSNASEQYF
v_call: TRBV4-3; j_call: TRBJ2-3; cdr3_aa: CASSQASGRGGYRDTQYF
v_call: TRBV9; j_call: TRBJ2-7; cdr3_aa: CASSTRTSGSIFYEQYF
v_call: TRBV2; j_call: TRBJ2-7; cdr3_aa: CASSERGGLAGRYEQYF
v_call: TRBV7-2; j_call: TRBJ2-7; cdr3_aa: CASSFSFDRVYEQYF
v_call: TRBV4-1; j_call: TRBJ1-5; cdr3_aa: CASSQDLGDRVGSNQPQHF
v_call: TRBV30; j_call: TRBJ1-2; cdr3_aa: CAWSEKQGRTNYGYTF
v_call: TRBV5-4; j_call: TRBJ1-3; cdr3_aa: CASSSQQGTGNTIYF
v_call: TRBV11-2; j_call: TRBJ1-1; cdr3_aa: CASSPVRPDTEAFF
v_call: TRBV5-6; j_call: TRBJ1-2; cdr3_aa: CASSRTENTHYGYTF
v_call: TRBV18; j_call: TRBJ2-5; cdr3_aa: CASSLAGGQETQYF
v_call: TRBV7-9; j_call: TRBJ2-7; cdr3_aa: CASSSGLAGASLSYEQYF
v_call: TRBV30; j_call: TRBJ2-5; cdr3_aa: CAWSNLGSSQGPQYF
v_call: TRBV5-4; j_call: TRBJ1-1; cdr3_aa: CASSLWGADTEAFF
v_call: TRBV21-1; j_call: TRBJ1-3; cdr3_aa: CASTGGTGGHTIYF
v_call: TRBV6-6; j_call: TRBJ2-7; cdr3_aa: CASSYGSGGVYEQYF
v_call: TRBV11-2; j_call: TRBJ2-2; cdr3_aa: CASSPGDRRTGELFF
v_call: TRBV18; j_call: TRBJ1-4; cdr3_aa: CASSPLGTNEKLFF
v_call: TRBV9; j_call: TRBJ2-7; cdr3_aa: CASSVGGTGSYEQYF
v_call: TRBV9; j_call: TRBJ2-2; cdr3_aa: CASSGTVNTGELFF
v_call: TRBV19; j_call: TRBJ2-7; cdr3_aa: CASSIPRDGWHEQYF
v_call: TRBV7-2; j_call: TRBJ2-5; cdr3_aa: CASSLVGRVGETQYF
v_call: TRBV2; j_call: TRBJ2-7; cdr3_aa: CASRPLTGLARYEQYF
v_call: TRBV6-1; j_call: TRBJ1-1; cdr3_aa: CASSLWGGGGTEAFF
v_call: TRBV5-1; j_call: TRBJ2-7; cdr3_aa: CASSMGLYEQYF
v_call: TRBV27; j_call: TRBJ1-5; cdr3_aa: CASSPRDSRGNQPQHF
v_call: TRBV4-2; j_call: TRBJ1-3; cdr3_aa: CASSQEGASSGNTIYF
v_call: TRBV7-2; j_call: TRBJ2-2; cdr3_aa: CASSLALAGGGELFF
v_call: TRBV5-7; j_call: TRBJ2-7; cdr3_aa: CASSQGTHEQYF
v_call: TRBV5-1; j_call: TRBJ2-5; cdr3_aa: CASSPAERGPHETQYF
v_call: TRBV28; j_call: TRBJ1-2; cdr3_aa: CASSYLDRKNYGYTF